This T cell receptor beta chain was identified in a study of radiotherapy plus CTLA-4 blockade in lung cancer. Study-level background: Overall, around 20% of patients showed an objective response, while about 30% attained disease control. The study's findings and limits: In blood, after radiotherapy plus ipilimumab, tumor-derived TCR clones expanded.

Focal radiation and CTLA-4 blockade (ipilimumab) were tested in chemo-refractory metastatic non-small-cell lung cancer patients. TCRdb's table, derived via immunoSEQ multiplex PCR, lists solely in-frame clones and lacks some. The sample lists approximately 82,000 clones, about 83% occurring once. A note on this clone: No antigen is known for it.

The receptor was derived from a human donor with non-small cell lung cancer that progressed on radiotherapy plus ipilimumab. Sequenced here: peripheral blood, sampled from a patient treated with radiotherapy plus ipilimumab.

The CDR3 sequence: CSVNSGSGANVLTF. Written as DNA, the CDR3 is TGCAGCGTTAATTCGGGGTCTGGGGCCAACGTCCTGACTTTC. The chain recombines TRBV29-1 with TRBJ2-6; D is perhaps TRBD2 (5 bases). This CDR3 region has 14 residues. CDR1 and CDR2 (germline): SQVTM, ANQGSEA. The V and J ends lost 5 bases and 1 base respectively, with 9 bases between them.